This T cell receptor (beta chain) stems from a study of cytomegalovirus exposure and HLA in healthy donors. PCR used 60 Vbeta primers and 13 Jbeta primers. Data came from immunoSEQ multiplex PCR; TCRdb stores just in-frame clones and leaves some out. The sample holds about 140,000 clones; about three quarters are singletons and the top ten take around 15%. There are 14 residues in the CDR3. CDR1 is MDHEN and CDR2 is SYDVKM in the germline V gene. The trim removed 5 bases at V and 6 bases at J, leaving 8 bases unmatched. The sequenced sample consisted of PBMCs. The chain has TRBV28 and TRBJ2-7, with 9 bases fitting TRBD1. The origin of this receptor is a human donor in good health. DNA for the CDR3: TGTGCCAGCAGTCGCCCCGGGACAGGGACCGAGCAGTACTTC. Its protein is CASSRPGTGTEQYF.